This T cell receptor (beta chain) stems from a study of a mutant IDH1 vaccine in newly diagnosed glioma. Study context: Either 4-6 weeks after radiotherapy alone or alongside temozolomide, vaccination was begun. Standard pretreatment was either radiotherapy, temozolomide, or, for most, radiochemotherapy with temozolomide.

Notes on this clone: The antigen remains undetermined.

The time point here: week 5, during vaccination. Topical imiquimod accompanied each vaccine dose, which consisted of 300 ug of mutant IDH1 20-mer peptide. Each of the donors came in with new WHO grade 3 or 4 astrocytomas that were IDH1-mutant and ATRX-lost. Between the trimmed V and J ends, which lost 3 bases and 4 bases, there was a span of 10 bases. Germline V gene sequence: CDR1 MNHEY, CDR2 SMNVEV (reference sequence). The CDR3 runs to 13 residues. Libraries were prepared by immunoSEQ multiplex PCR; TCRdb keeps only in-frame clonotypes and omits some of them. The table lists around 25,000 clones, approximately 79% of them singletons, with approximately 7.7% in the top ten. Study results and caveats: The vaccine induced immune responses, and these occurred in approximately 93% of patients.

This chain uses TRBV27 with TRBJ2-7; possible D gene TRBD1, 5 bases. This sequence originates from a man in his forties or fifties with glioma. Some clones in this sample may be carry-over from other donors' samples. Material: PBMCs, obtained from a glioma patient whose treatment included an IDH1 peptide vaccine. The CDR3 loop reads CASSFIGAYEQYF. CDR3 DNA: TGTGCCAGCAGTTTTATAGGGGCTTACGAGCAGTACTTC.